This is a list of T cell receptor beta chains from one sample in a study of beta chain features in type 1 diabetes. The method was immunoSEQ multiplex PCR; TCRdb's version includes in-frame clones alone and lacks a portion of them. The table has over 200,000 clones, approximately 10% seen once. Sequenced input: naive CD4+ T cells from blood. The receptors stem from a man aged 25 to 45 with type 1 diabetes. CDR3s include the opening cysteine and the closing phenylalanine or tryptophan. The D gene is left open where the match is weak. Clone sizes are given selectively: once, few, many, or a class where the clone is expanded.

CASSEEVTGDGYTF	TGTGCCAGCAGCGAAGAGGTGACAGGGGATGGCTACACCTTC	14	TRBD1	-	TRBV2	TRBJ1-2
CASSLGIDTEAFF	TGTGCCAGCAGCTTAGGAATAGACACTGAAGCTTTCTTT	13	-	-	TRBV11-2	TRBJ1-1
CSVASASGGPDTQYF	TGCAGCGTCGCCTCGGCTAGCGGGGGCCCGGATACGCAGTATTTT	15	TRBD2	few	TRBV29-1	TRBJ2-3
CASSPKNADSARANVLTF	TGTGCCAGCTCACCAAAAAACGCGGACAGCGCTAGGGCCAACGTCCTGACTTTC	18	-	-	TRBV18	TRBJ2-6
CASSLGAYSYEQYF	TGTGCCAGCAGCTTAGGGGCTTACTCCTACGAGCAGTACTTC	14	-	-	TRBV7-9	TRBJ2-7
CASSSSQRQETQYF	TGTGCCAGCAGCTCTTCGCAGCGGCAAGAGACCCAGTACTTC	14	-	-	TRBV7-2	TRBJ2-5
CASSGLGQPYF	TGTGCCAGCAGTGGCCTGGGACAGCCGTACTTC	11	TRBD1	-	TRBV28	TRBJ2-7
CASSLGGWGQGYGYTF	TGTGCCAGCAGCTTAGGGGGGTGGGGACAGGGCTATGGCTACACCTTC	16	TRBD1	-	TRBV7-2	TRBJ1-2
CASSEIGLAGETQYF	TGTGCCAGCAGTGAAATAGGGCTAGCGGGAGAGACCCAGTACTTC	15	TRBD2	few	TRBV25-1	TRBJ2-5
CASSLTTGNNQPQHF	TGTGCCAGCTCACTTACGACAGGGAACAATCAGCCCCAGCATTTT	15	TRBD1	few	TRBV18	TRBJ1-5
CATSRDPGNTGELFF	TGTGCCACCAGCAGAGATCCCGGGAACACCGGGGAGCTGTTTTTT	15	-	-	TRBV15	TRBJ2-2
CASRDYRGTQETQYF	TGTGCCAGCAGGGATTACAGGGGTACGCAAGAGACCCAGTACTTC	15	TRBD1	few	TRBV5-4	TRBJ2-5
CASKGTGSGANVLTF	TGTGCCAGTAAAGGGACAGGATCTGGGGCCAACGTCCTGACTTTC	15	TRBD1	-	TRBV19	TRBJ2-6
CASKRLAGGSYEQYF	TGCGCCAGCAAGCGGCTAGCGGGGGGGTCCTACGAGCAGTACTTC	15	TRBD2	-	TRBV5-1	TRBJ2-7
CSVNSRGEETQYF	TGCAGCGTTAATTCCAGGGGAGAAGAGACCCAGTACTTC	13	-	-	TRBV29-1	TRBJ2-5
CASSFRGTYEQYF	TGTGCCAGCAGCTTTCGGGGGACCTACGAGCAGTACTTC	13	-	-	TRBV5-4	TRBJ2-7
CASKRDMNTEAFF	TGTGCCAGCAAGCGGGACATGAACACTGAAGCTTTCTTT	13	-	few	TRBV2	TRBJ1-1
CASSPRTGGYEQYF	TGTGCCAGCAGTCCCCGGACAGGGGGCTACGAGCAGTACTTC	14	TRBD1	few	TRBV2	TRBJ2-7
CASSLEGIAYGYTF	TGCGCCAGCAGCTTGGAGGGGATCGCCTATGGCTACACCTTC	14	-	few	TRBV5-1	TRBJ1-2
CASRPTRVLEQYF	TGTGCCAGCAGACCAACTCGGGTGCTCGAGCAGTACTTC	13	-	few	TRBV27	TRBJ2-7
CASSVDPGLSSNYGYTF	TGTGCCAGCAGCGTAGATCCAGGACTGTCATCCAACTATGGCTACACCTTC	17	-	-	TRBV9	TRBJ1-2
CAWSVSTYSNQPQHF	TGTGCCTGGAGTGTCTCTACCTATAGCAATCAGCCCCAGCATTTT	15	-	few	TRBV30	TRBJ1-5
CASSVDGRSYEQYF	TGTGCCAGCAGCGTAGACGGTCGTTCCTACGAGCAGTACTTC	14	-	few	TRBV9	TRBJ2-7
CASSAGPEETQYF	TGCGCCAGCAGCGCGGGACCCGAAGAGACCCAGTACTTC	13	-	-	TRBV5-1	TRBJ2-5
CASSRKGGARTDTQYF	TGTGCCAGCAGCCGTAAGGGGGGGGCGAGGACAGATACGCAGTATTTT	16	-	-	TRBV5-6	TRBJ2-3
CASRWRQGFNEQFF	TGTGCCAGCAGATGGAGACAGGGATTCAATGAGCAGTTCTTC	14	TRBD1	few	TRBV6-1	TRBJ2-1
CASSDPRGGGYGELFF	TGTGCCAGCAGCGACCCCCGGGGCGGGGGCTACGGGGAGCTGTTTTTT	16	-	-	TRBV9	TRBJ2-2
CASSFVSNTGELFF	TGTGCCAGCAGCTTCGTGTCGAACACCGGGGAGCTGTTTTTT	14	-	few	TRBV5-4	TRBJ2-2
CASSPDRVSTEAFF	TGTGCCAGCAGTCCAGACAGGGTTAGTACTGAAGCTTTCTTT	14	TRBD1	-	TRBV6-5	TRBJ1-1
CASEIAPDTEAFF	TGCGCCAGCGAGATTGCGCCGGACACTGAAGCTTTCTTT	13	-	-	TRBV5-1	TRBJ1-1
CASSPGGRSTGELFF	TGTGCCAGCAGCCCCGGGGGGAGGAGCACCGGGGAGCTGTTTTTT	15	TRBD2	few	TRBV9	TRBJ2-2
CASSSGGGSTDTQYF	TGTGCCAGCAGCTCCGGGGGGGGAAGCACAGATACGCAGTATTTT	15	TRBD2	few	TRBV5-4	TRBJ2-3
CASSSPGLSYEQYF	TGTGCCAGCAGCTCGCCGGGACTCTCTTACGAGCAGTACTTC	14	-	-	TRBV7-2	TRBJ2-7
CASGGAGGTEAFF	TGTGCCAGCGGCGGGGCAGGGGGCACTGAAGCTTTCTTT	13	TRBD1	few	TRBV6-6	TRBJ1-1
CASSLEAGSRVDEQYF	TGTGCCAGCAGCTTGGAGGCAGGGTCACGGGTTGACGAGCAGTACTTC	16	-	-	TRBV5-4	TRBJ2-7
CASTGIGGYEQYF	TGTGCCAGCACCGGGATAGGGGGCTACGAGCAGTACTTC	13	-	-	TRBV5-6	TRBJ2-7
CASSLTEMNKQYF	TGTGCCAGCAGCTTAACCGAAATGAACAAGCAGTACTTC	13	-	-	TRBV7-3	TRBJ2-7
CASSSPGLAGGREQFF	TGTGCCAGCAGTTCACCCGGACTAGCGGGGGGCCGAGAGCAGTTCTTC	16	TRBD2	-	TRBV27	TRBJ2-1
CASSGGQGRPEAFF	TGTGCCAGCAGCGGGGGACAGGGTAGACCTGAAGCTTTCTTT	14	TRBD1	-	TRBV6-1	TRBJ1-1
CSVAGIMNTEAFF	TGCAGCGTCGCCGGGATAATGAACACTGAAGCTTTCTTT	13	-	few	TRBV29-1	TRBJ1-1
CATRGGVLYTEAFF	TGTGCCACCCGTGGCGGGGTGCTCTACACTGAAGCTTTCTTT	14	-	few	TRBV28	TRBJ1-1
CASSQEATTNEKLFF	TGCGCCAGCAGCCAAGAGGCAACAACTAATGAAAAACTGTTTTTT	15	-	few	TRBV4-3	TRBJ1-4
CASSHRGGSYEQYF	TGTGCCAGCAGCCACAGGGGGGGGTCCTACGAGCAGTACTTC	14	-	-	TRBV7-9	TRBJ2-7
CASSLGLASTVETQYF	TGTGCTAGCAGCTTGGGACTAGCGTCGACGGTAGAGACCCAGTACTTC	16	TRBD2	few	TRBV7-7	TRBJ2-5
CAISGANTGELFF	TGTGCCATAAGCGGGGCGAACACCGGGGAGCTGTTTTTT	13	TRBD2	-	TRBV2	TRBJ2-2